This TCR beta chain was found in a study of graft-versus-host responses after intestinal transplantation. Overall study: Recipients received multivisceral, liver-intestinal, or isolated intestinal transplants. Broader study findings: Peak GvH clone levels in circulation were associated with early post-transplant HvG declines. Graft-versus-host to host-versus-graft clonal ratios in allografts were high in patients with graft-donor T cell macrochimerism. GvH clones were identified in recipient marrow, with some first appearing in ileum or blood.

Germline lookup yields CDR1 SEHNR and CDR2 FQNEAQ (reference sequence). V was trimmed by 4 bases and J by 0 bases, leaving 13 bases between them. This CDR3 region has 16 residues. Comments on this clone: Antigen: not known.

Repertoires were generated with immunoSEQ multiplex PCR, while TCRdb's copy carries only in-frame clones and drops some. The data hold more than 25,000 clones, with just under 95% observed a single time. This clonotype was obtained from a human patient who received an intestinal transplant, so some T cells may come from the graft donor. The sequencing used PBMCs, collected just over 29 days after intestinal transplant. The rearrangement joins TRBV7-9 to TRBJ1-3, with D tentatively TRBD1 (5 bases). The CDR3 reads CASSWGTLSSGNTIYF. The CDR3 DNA follows: TGTGCCAGCAGCTGGGGGACTTTAAGCTCTGGAAACACCATATATTTT.